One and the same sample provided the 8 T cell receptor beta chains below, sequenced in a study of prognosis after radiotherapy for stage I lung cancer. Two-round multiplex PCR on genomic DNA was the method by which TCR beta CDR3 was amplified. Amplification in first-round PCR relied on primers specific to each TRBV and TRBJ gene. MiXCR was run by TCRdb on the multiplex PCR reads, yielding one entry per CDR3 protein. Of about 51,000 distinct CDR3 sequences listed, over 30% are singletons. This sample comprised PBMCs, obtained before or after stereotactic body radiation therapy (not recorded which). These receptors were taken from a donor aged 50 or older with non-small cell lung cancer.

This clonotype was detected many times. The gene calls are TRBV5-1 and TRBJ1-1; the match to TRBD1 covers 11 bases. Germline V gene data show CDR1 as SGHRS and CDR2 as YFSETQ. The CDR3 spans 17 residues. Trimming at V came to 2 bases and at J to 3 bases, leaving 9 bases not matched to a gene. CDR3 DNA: TGCGCCAGCAGCTTCAGCTTCACGGGACAGGGGGACACTGAAGCTTTCTTT. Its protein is CASSFSFTGQGDTEAFF.

CDR3 protein: CSAREVDTQYF. The CDR3 nucleotides are TGCAGTGCTAGAGAGGTAGATACGCAGTATTTT. The gene calls are TRBV20-1 and TRBJ2-3; no definite D call. The CDR3 covers 11 residues. The V end lost 0 bases, the J end lost 5 bases, and 3 bases lay between the germline ends. Germline CDR1 reads DFQATT; CDR2 reads SNEGSKA (reference sequence).

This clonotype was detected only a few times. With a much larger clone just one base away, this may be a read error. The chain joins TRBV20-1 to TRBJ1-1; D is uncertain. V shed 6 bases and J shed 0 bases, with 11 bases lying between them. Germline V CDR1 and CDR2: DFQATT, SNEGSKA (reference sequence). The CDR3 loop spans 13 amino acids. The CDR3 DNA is TGCAGTGCCGCACAGCAGGTGAACACTGAAGCTTTCTTT. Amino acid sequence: CSAAQQVNTEAFF.

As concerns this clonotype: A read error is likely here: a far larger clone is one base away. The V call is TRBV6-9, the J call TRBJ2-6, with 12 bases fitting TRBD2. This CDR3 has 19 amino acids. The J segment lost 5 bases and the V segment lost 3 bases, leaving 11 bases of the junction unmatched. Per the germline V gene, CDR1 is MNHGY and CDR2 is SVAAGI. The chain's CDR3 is CASSYGLAGHSGWANVLTF. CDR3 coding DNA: TGTGCCAGCAGTTACGGACTAGCGGGACATAGTGGATGGGCCAACGTCCTGACTTTC.

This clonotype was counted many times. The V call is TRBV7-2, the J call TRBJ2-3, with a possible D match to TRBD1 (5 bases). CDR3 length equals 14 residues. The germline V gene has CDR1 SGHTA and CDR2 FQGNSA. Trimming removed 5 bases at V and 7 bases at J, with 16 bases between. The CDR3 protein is CASSGANRANTQYF. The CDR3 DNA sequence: TGTGCCAGCAGCGGGGCTAACCGGGCAAATACGCAGTATTTT.

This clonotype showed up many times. The DNA for the CDR3 is TGCGCCAGCAGACGAAATCTAGCGGGAGGACTAGGGACCGGGGAGCTGTTTTTT. It codes for CASRRNLAGGLGTGELFF. The chain recombines TRBV4-1 with TRBJ2-2; 11 positions match TRBD2. Looked up from germline, CDR1 is MGHRA and CDR2 is YSYEKL. The CDR3 runs 18 residues. V shed 6 bases and J 5 bases; nucleotides not matched to a gene: 14.

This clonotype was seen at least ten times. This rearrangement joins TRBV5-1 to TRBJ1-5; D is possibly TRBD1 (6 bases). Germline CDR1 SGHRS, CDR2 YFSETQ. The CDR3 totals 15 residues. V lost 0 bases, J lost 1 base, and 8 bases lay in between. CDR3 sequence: CASSLGGGSNQPQHF. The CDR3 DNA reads TGCGCCAGCAGCTTGGGAGGGGGGAGCAATCAGCCCCAGCATTTT.

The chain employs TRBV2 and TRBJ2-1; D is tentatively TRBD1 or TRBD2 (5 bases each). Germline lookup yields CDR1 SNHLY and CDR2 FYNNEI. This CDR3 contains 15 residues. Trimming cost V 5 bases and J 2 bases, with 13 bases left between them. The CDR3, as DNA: TGTGCCAGCAGTTCCGACCGGGGCACCTACAATGAGCAGTTCTTC. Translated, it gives CASSSDRGTYNEQFF.